What follows is one TCR beta chain and its context. The target antigen is unknown. The data derive from a study of T cell responses to AZD1222 COVID-19 vaccine. Study-wide points: Spike-wide coverage was observed for vaccine-associated CD4 TCRs, with dominant responses at 160-218 and 743-854. Females outnumbered males among donors, who were mostly white British; clonal diversity was possibly underestimated.

The V gene lost 6 bases and the J gene lost 2 bases, with 23 bases spanning the gap. The CDR3 has 19 amino acids. Per germline, CDR1 MDHEN and CDR2 SYDVKM. The data were produced by immunoSEQ multiplex PCR, yet TCRdb's version contains in-frame clones alone and is incomplete. The table has about 83,000 clones, about 84% seen once. The input for sequencing was peripheral blood, taken on day 0 of AZD1222 vaccination. The origin of this receptor is an adult in good health. This chain joins TRBV28 and TRBJ2-6; D perhaps matches TRBD1 (5 bases). The CDR3 region is CASSLGYRNTFPGANVLTF. CDR3 bases: TGTGCCAGCAGCCTAGGGTACAGGAATACCTTCCCTGGGGCCAACGTCCTGACTTTC. Full variable domain (rest looked up from reference TRBV28 and TRBJ2-6): DVKVTQSSRYLVKRTGEKVFLECVQDMDHENMFWYRQDPGLGLRLIYFSYDVKMKEKGDIPEGYSVSREKKERFSLILESASTNQTSMYLCASSLGYRNTFPGANVLTFGAGSRLTVL.